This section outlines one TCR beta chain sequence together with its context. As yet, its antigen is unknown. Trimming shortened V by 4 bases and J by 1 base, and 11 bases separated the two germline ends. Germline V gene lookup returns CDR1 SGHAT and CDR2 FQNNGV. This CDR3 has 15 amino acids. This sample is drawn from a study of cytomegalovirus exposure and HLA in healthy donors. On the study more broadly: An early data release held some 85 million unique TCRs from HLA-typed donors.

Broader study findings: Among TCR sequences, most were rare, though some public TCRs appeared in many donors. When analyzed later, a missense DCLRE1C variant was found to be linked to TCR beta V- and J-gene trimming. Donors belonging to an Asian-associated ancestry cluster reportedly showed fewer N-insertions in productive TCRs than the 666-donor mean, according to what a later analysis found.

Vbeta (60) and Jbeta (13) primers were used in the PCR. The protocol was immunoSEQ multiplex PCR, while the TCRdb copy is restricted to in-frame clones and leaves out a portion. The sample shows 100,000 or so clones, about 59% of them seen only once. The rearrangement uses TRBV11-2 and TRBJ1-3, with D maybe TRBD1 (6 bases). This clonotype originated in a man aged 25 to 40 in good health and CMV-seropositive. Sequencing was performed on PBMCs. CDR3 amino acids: CASSSRDTSGNTIYF. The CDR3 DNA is TGTGCCAGCAGCTCACGGGACACTTCTGGAAACACCATATATTTT. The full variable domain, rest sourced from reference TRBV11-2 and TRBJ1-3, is EAGVAQSPRYKIIEKRQSVAFWCNPISGHATLYWYQQILGQGPKLLIQFQNNGVVDDSQLPKDRFSAERLKGVDSTLKIQPAKLEDSAVYLCASSSRDTSGNTIYFGEGSWLTVV.